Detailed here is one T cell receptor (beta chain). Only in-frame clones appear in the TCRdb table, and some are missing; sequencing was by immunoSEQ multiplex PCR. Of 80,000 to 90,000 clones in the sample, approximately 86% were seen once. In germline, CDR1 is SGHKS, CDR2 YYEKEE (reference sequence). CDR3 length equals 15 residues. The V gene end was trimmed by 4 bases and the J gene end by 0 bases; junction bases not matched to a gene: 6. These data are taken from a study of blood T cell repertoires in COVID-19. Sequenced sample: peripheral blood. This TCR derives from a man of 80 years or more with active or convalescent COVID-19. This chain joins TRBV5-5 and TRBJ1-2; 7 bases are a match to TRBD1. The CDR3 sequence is CASSPGTASNYGYTF. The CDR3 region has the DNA TGTGCCAGCAGCCCAGGGACAGCGTCTAACTATGGCTACACCTTC.